Each of the 27 T cell receptor beta chains below was sequenced from the same sample in a study of Ad26.COV2.S vaccination and SARS-CoV-2 variants. Treatment: approximately 18 received Ad26.COV2.S at low or high dose, single or two shots; about 5 received placebo; per-sample allocation not given. Collection of samples fell on day 63 after the first vaccine or placebo injection. Profiled with immunoSEQ multiplex PCR; TCRdb holds only in-frame clones, not every one. This sample has about 380,000 clones, with around 82% found just once. The sequencing used peripheral blood, collected in a trial of Ad26.COV2.S vaccine versus placebo. The receptors were sampled from a person aged 18-60 years who received the Ad26.COV2.S COVID-19 vaccine or a placebo.

This rearrangement joins TRBV2 to TRBJ1-6; D unresolved. V shed 1 base and J shed 10 bases, with 5 bases lying between them. Per the germline V gene, CDR1 is SNHLY and CDR2 is FYNNEI. The CDR3 runs 12 residues. The CDR3 here is CASSEEGSPLHF. For the CDR3, the DNA is TGTGCCAGCAGTGAAGAGGGATCACCCCTCCACTTT. Looking up the rest from reference TRBV2 and TRBJ1-6 gives the full variable domain: EPEVTQTPSHQVTQMGQEVILRCVPISNHLYFYWYRQILGQKVEFLVSFYNNEISEKSEIFDDQFSVERPDGSNFTLKIRSTKLEDSAMYFCASSEEGSPLHFGNGTRLTVT.

The chain carries TRBV29-1 and TRBJ1-2; a possible D gene is TRBD1 (5 bases). Deletions cut 7 bases from V and 7 bases from J, with 19 bases between. The CDR3 contains 13 residues. Germline CDR1 and CDR2: SQVTM and ANQGSEA. The CDR3 DNA is TGCAGCGCGGGACCCCTCGAATCCACTGGCTACACCTTC. Its translation: CSAGPLESTGYTF.

This clone was observed a few times. This chain joins TRBV6-4 and TRBJ2-2; D is undetermined. Germline V gene lookup returns CDR1 MRHNA and CDR2 SNTAGT. CDR3 length: 14 residues. The germline V and J ends were trimmed by 4 bases and 6 bases, with 12 bases remaining between them. CDR3 loop: CASSASDPAGELFF. In DNA, the CDR3 is TGTGCCAGCAGTGCCTCCGACCCAGCCGGGGAGCTGTTTTTT.

In this sample, this clone turned up once. The chain employs TRBV11-2 and TRBJ2-3, with D tentatively TRBD2 (5 bases). The CDR3 spans 14 residues. Trimming removed 6 bases at V and 1 base at J, with 11 bases between. CDR1 SGHAT and CDR2 FQNNGV come from the germline V gene. The CDR3 protein is CASSTGYRTDTQYF. Written as DNA, the CDR3 is TGTGCCAGCAGTACGGGGTACCGCACAGATACGCAGTATTTT.

This clone came up once. The CDR3 sequence is CATTDSPGNTIYF. The DNA for the CDR3 is TGCGCCACAACGGACAGTCCTGGAAACACCATATATTTT. The chain has TRBV5-1 and TRBJ1-3; D perhaps matches TRBD1 (6 bases). The V end lost 9 bases, the J end lost 2 bases, and 12 bases lay between the germline ends. CDR1 is SGHRS, CDR2 YFSETQ, per germline. There are 13 residues in the CDR3.

J is TRBJ1-2 and V is TRBV6-6; D is possibly TRBD1 (5 bases). With 3 bases removed from V and 5 bases from J, the gap between germline ends came to 16 bases. The CDR3 has 15 amino acids. The germline V gene has CDR1 MNHNY and CDR2 SVGAGI (reference sequence). The CDR3 coding sequence is TGTGCCAGCAGTTATCTCAGCGGGACGGGATATGGCTACACCTTC. Protein sequence: CASSYLSGTGYGYTF.

The CDR3 spells CASSPSSFQPQHF. Here the CDR3 DNA reads TGTGCCAGCAGTCCCTCCTCCTTTCAGCCCCAGCATTTT. This chain connects TRBV28 to TRBJ1-5; D unresolved. The germline V and J ends were trimmed by 5 bases and 6 bases, with 11 bases remaining between them. The germline gives CDR1 MDHEN, CDR2 SYDVKM. The CDR3 sequence is 13 residues long. Based on the CDR3 plus reference TRBV28 and TRBJ1-5, the full variable domain is DVKVTQSSRYLVKRTGEKVFLECVQDMDHENMFWYRQDPGLGLRLIYFSYDVKMKEKGDIPEGYSVSREKKERFSLILESASTNQTSMYLCASSPSSFQPQHFGDGTRLSIL.

The rearrangement uses TRBV6-5 and TRBJ1-2, with 7 bases identical to TRBD1. Germline CDR1 and CDR2: MNHEY and SVGAGI. CDR3 length: 13 amino acids. Trimming removed 6 bases from V and 3 bases from J; junction bases left unmatched: 4. The CDR3 DNA reads TGTGCCAGCAGGCTGGGACAGCACTATGGCTACACCTTC. Its protein product is CASRLGQHYGYTF.

This clone was counted between two and nine times. The chain employs TRBV5-5 and TRBJ2-7; tentatively, D is TRBD2 (6 bases). Trimming shortened V by 4 bases and J by 0 bases, and 20 bases separated the two germline ends. CDR1 and CDR2 from the germline V gene are SGHKS and YYEKEE (reference sequence). The CDR3 totals 17 residues. CDR3 loop: CASSLTSLASSSYEQYF. In DNA form, the CDR3 reads TGTGCCAGCAGCCTGACCTCTCTAGCGTCGAGCTCCTACGAGCAGTACTTC. Based on the CDR3 plus reference TRBV5-5 and TRBJ2-7, the full variable domain is DAGVTQSPTHLIKTRGQQVTLRCSPISGHKSVSWYQQVLGQGPQFIFQYYEKEERGRGNFPDRFSARQFPNYSSELNVNALLLGDSALYLCASSLTSLASSSYEQYFGPGTRLTVT.

The chain couples TRBV30 to TRBJ1-1; D is unclear. This CDR3 spans 15 amino acids. Germline V gene data show CDR1 as GTSNPN and CDR2 as SVGIG (reference sequence). With 0 bases removed from V and 6 bases from J, the gap between germline ends came to 17 bases. CDR3 coding DNA: TGTGCCTGGAGTGTAGGGTTCAAAATTAACGCTGAAGCTTTCTTT. It translates to CAWSVGFKINAEAFF.

The chain links TRBV2 to TRBJ2-1; 13 nucleotides match TRBD2. Germline CDR1 and CDR2: SNHLY and FYNNEI. V lost 3 bases and J lost 9; bases outside the gene matches: 8. The CDR3 runs 16 residues. CDR3 in amino acids: CASSDHGLAGVSEQFF. The CDR3 DNA reads TGTGCCAGCAGTGACCACGGACTAGCGGGAGTATCTGAGCAGTTCTTC.

The genes are TRBV6-6 and TRBJ1-6; D unresolved. V was clipped by 2 bases and J by 0 bases, with 5 bases between them. The CDR3 covers 15 residues. Germline-derived CDR1 and CDR2 are MNHNY and SVGAGI (reference sequence). This CDR3 is CASSYISSYNSPLHF. The CDR3 DNA reads TGTGCCAGCAGTTACATAAGCTCCTATAATTCACCCCTCCACTTT.

V and J are TRBV6-6 and TRBJ1-3, with D uncertain. In germline, CDR1 is MNHNY, CDR2 SVGAGI (reference sequence). Trimming removed 5 bases at V and 4 bases at J, with 12 bases between. The CDR3 spans 14 residues. DNA of the CDR3: TGTGCCAGCAGTCTAGATGAAGTAGGAAACACCATATATTTT. Its protein product is CASSLDEVGNTIYF.

This clone was seen a single time. The chain recombines TRBV7-2 with TRBJ1-5; 9 bases are a match to TRBD1. This CDR3 is 15 amino acids long. Germline V gene sequence: CDR1 SGHTA, CDR2 FQGNSA. Trimming took 3 bases from V and 4 from J; bases not matched to a gene: 4. The CDR3 loop reads CASSFRTGANQPQHF. DNA of the CDR3: TGTGCCAGCAGCTTCAGGACAGGGGCTAATCAGCCCCAGCATTTT.

The chain recombines TRBV19 with TRBJ2-2; D is ambiguous. Germline lookup yields CDR1 LNHDA and CDR2 SQIVND (reference sequence). CDR3 length: 14 amino acids. Trimming took 5 bases from V and 3 from J, leaving 10 bases between them. CDR3 in DNA: TGTGCCAGTAGTGCGCAGACACACACCGGGGAGCTGTTTTTT. Translated: CASSAQTHTGELFF.

The count of this clone is one. The J gene is TRBJ1-5, the V gene TRBV6-1; D gene ambiguous. The V end lost 2 bases, the J end lost 0 bases, and 11 bases lay between the germline ends. This CDR3 is 16 amino acids long. CDR1 is MNHNS, CDR2 SASEGT, per germline. The CDR3 here is CASSESVSYSNQPQHF. CDR3 coding DNA: TGTGCCAGCAGTGAATCGGTGAGTTATAGCAATCAGCCCCAGCATTTT.

This clone was counted once. The chain employs TRBV5-1 and TRBJ2-5; weak D call: TRBD2 (6 bases). The CDR3 totals 13 residues. Germline V gene data show CDR1 as SGHRS and CDR2 as YFSETQ. V shed 3 bases and J shed 8 bases, with 14 bases lying between them. The CDR3 nucleotides read TGCGCCAGCAGCTCAACGTGGGGGGACACCCAGTACTTC. Residues: CASSSTWGDTQYF.

V and J are TRBV29-1 and TRBJ1-1; no clear D. Germline V CDR1 and CDR2: SQVTM, ANQGSEA. Trimming stripped 5 bases from V and 6 bases from J, with 16 bases between. The CDR3 consists of 13 residues. CDR3 coding DNA: TGCAGCGTTCACTGGGGTAGTTCCGCTGAAGCTTTCTTT. Amino acid sequence: CSVHWGSSAEAFF. Together with reference TRBV29-1 and TRBJ1-1, the CDR3 gives the full variable domain: SAVISQKPSRDICQRGTSLTIQCQVDSQVTMMFWYRQQPGQSLTLIATANQGSEATYESGFVIDKFPISRPNLTFSTLTVSNMSPEDSSIYLCSVHWGSSAEAFFGQGTRLTVV.

The rearrangement links TRBV5-1 to TRBJ1-6, with 7 bases lining up with TRBD1. The germline V gene has CDR1 SGHRS and CDR2 YFSETQ. V lost 3 bases to trimming and J lost 8 bases; unmatched junction nucleotides: 5. This CDR3 has 14 residues. The CDR3 bases are TGCGCCAGCAGCTCAGGACAGGCCTATTCACCCCTCCACTTT. Its protein product is CASSSGQAYSPLHF.

This chain joins TRBV7-6 and TRBJ2-7; D might be TRBD1 (5 bases). With 5 bases removed from V and 1 base from J, the gap between germline ends came to 18 bases. The CDR3 sequence is 16 residues long. From germline, CDR1 is SGHVS and CDR2 FNYEAQ. The CDR3 protein is CASSTDQGKRSYEQYF. DNA of the CDR3: TGTGCCAGCAGCACAGACCAGGGAAAGCGTTCCTACGAGCAGTACTTC.

The chain is built from TRBV3-1 (or the pseudogene TRBV3-2) and TRBJ1-5; D ambiguous. The V end lost 4 bases, the J end lost 5 bases, and 9 bases lay between the germline ends. The CDR3 covers 13 residues. Germline assignment: CDR1 LGHDT and CDR2 YNNKEL (reference sequence). In DNA form, the CDR3 reads TGTGCCAGCAGCCCGGACGGTTATCAGCCCCAGCATTTT. Translation gives CASSPDGYQPQHF.

The V call is TRBV5-5, the J call TRBJ1-2; the D is unclear. The CDR3 is made up of 14 amino acids. The V and J ends lost 2 bases and 6 bases respectively, with 14 bases between them. Germline V gene sequence: CDR1 SGHKS, CDR2 YYEKEE (reference sequence). The DNA for the CDR3 is TGTGCCAGCAGCTTTGGTGTCGGGAAAGATGGCTACACCTTC. Amino acids: CASSFGVGKDGYTF.

J is TRBJ1-5 and V is TRBV6-2 or TRBV6-3, with TRBD1 matching over 8 bases. V dropped 4 bases and J dropped 0; count of bases not matched to a gene: 11. Germline lookup yields CDR1 MNHEY and CDR2 SVGEGT. The length of the CDR3 is 18 residues. The chain's CDR3 is CASSFDRGASYSNQPQHF. The CDR3 DNA reads TGTGCCAGCAGTTTTGACAGGGGAGCCAGTTATAGCAATCAGCCCCAGCATTTT.

The chain links TRBV30 to TRBJ1-1; D gene unclear. The CDR3 extends over 12 amino acids. Looked up from germline, CDR1 is GTSNPN and CDR2 is SVGIG (reference sequence). Trimming pared 2 bases from V and 7 bases from J, leaving 11 bases between. For the CDR3, the DNA is TGTGCCTGGAGTCTCTTTTGGGATGAAGCTTTCTTT. Residues: CAWSLFWDEAFF.

The CDR3 sequence: CASKKERNTEAFF. CDR3 DNA sequence: TGTGCCAGCAAGAAGGAAAGGAACACTGAAGCTTTCTTT. The chain couples TRBV6-5 to TRBJ1-1, with D unresolved. V shed 7 bases and J shed 1 base, with 10 bases lying between them. From germline, CDR1 is MNHEY and CDR2 SVGAGI. The CDR3 has 13 amino acids.

The chain has TRBV11-2 and TRBJ1-1; D possibly corresponds to TRBD1 (5 bases). Germline values: CDR1 SGHAT, CDR2 FQNNGV. This CDR3 is built from 16 residues. Trimming removed 5 bases at V and 4 bases at J, with 20 bases between. CDR3 loop: CASSPHRSIRVTEAFF. The CDR3 DNA is TGTGCCAGCAGCCCCCACAGGTCGATTAGGGTCACTGAAGCTTTCTTT.

This clone has only a few counts. V gene TRBV4-3 combines with J gene TRBJ2-7, with D perhaps TRBD2 (6 bases). There are 15 residues in the CDR3. Germline V gene data show CDR1 as LGHNA and CDR2 as YSLEER. The V end lost 1 base, the J end lost 7 bases, and 17 bases lay between the germline ends. The CDR3 reads CASSQGPSAGQEQYF. Here the CDR3 DNA reads TGCGCCAGCAGCCAAGGTCCCTCGGCGGGGCAGGAGCAGTACTTC.